Below, 29 T cell receptor beta chains from the same sample are listed, as sequenced in a study of siplizumab effects on memory and regulatory T cells. Sequencing was performed with immunoSEQ multiplex PCR; in TCRdb, only in-frame clones are kept and a portion is missing. The table includes 50,000 to 55,000 clones, 95% to 98% detected once. Sequencing was carried out using naive CD4+ T cells sorted from blood. Source of these receptors: a human donor in good health.

This chain connects TRBV2 to TRBJ2-3; no clear D gene. V shed 2 bases and J shed 4 bases, with 7 bases lying between them. Germline CDR1 SNHLY, CDR2 FYNNEI. The CDR3 contains 13 residues. The CDR3 bases are TGTGCCAGCAGTGAACGCCCCTCAGATACGCAGTATTTT. As protein: CASSERPSDTQYF.

The chain uses TRBV2 and TRBJ2-5, with D perhaps TRBD1 (5 bases). V was shortened by 6 bases and J by 0 bases, with 11 bases between the two germline ends. The CDR3 totals 14 residues. The V gene's germline CDR1 is SNHLY and CDR2 FYNNEI. The CDR3 protein is CASRGQPYQETQYF. Here the CDR3 DNA reads TGTGCCAGCAGAGGACAACCGTACCAAGAGACCCAGTACTTC.

This chain links TRBV13 with TRBJ1-2, with 8 bases that match TRBD1. J gave up 7 bases and V 5 bases, and 6 bases lay outside the gene matches. The CDR3 contains 13 residues. CDR1 and CDR2 (germline): PRHDT, FYEKMQ (reference sequence). The CDR3 spells CASSIRTGPGYTF. The DNA of the CDR3 is TGTGCCAGCAGCATCCGGACAGGGCCTGGCTACACCTTC.

The J gene is TRBJ1-2, the V gene TRBV5-1; D might be TRBD1 (5 bases). Trimming removed 4 bases from V and 3 bases from J, with 16 bases in between. Germline V gives CDR1 SGHRS, CDR2 YFSETQ. The CDR3 extends over 15 amino acids. CDR3 in amino acids: CASSLGARRHYGYTF. For the CDR3, the DNA is TGCGCCAGCAGCCTCGGGGCTAGACGTCACTATGGCTACACCTTC.

The chain carries TRBV5-6 and TRBJ2-1; D is unclear. Germline loops: CDR1 SGHDT, CDR2 YYEEEE. The CDR3 is 11 residues long. V lost 0 bases and J 9 bases, leaving 4 bases between the germline ends. CDR3 in amino acids: CASSLDIEQFF. The CDR3 DNA follows: TGTGCCAGCAGCTTGGATATTGAGCAGTTCTTC. Combining the CDR3 with reference TRBV5-6 and TRBJ2-1 gives the whole variable domain DAGVTQSPTHLIKTRGQQVTLRCSPKSGHDTVSWYQQALGQGPQFIFQYYEEEERQRGNFPDRFSGHQFPNYSSELNVNALLLGDSALYLCASSLDIEQFFGPGTRLTVL.

This sequence joins TRBV6-1 and TRBJ2-7, with 7 bases lining up with TRBD2. V shed 3 bases and J 6 bases; nucleotides not matched to a gene: 5. Per germline, CDR1 MNHNS and CDR2 SASEGT. The CDR3 extends over 13 amino acids. Here the CDR3 DNA reads TGTGCCAGCAGTGACCCCCCGGGGGGCGAGCAGTACTTC. Amino acids: CASSDPPGGEQYF.

This sequence joins TRBV9 and TRBJ1-5; D might be TRBD1 (6 bases). CDR3 size: 14 residues. CDR1 and CDR2 (germline): SGDLS, YYNGEE. The V and J ends lost 3 bases and 5 bases respectively, with 12 bases between them. The CDR3 reads CASSASTGDQPQHF. CDR3 coding DNA: TGTGCCAGCAGCGCGTCGACAGGAGATCAGCCCCAGCATTTT.

The chain recombines TRBV5-6 with TRBJ2-1; 9 nucleotides agree with TRBD2. Germline lookup yields CDR1 SGHDT and CDR2 YYEEEE. The CDR3 is 15 residues long. V dropped 0 bases and J dropped 3; count of bases not matched to a gene: 1. The CDR3 is CASSLGSGSYNEQFF. CDR3 bases: TGTGCCAGCAGCTTGGGTAGCGGGAGCTACAATGAGCAGTTCTTC. The full variable domain, completed using reference TRBV5-6 and TRBJ2-1, is DAGVTQSPTHLIKTRGQQVTLRCSPKSGHDTVSWYQQALGQGPQFIFQYYEEEERQRGNFPDRFSGHQFPNYSSELNVNALLLGDSALYLCASSLGSGSYNEQFFGPGTRLTVL.

The rearrangement uses TRBV10-2 and TRBJ2-2, with TRBD1 as a possible D gene (6 bases). Looked up from germline, CDR1 is WSHSY and CDR2 is SAAADI. CDR3 length equals 13 residues. V lost 5 bases and J lost 7, with 11 bases in between. CDR3 sequence: CASSRTDGGELFF. The CDR3 region has the DNA TGCGCCAGCAGTCGGACAGATGGCGGGGAGCTGTTTTTT.

This chain uses TRBV5-1 with TRBJ2-1; TRBD2 matches at 7 bases. This CDR3 spans 16 amino acids. The germline V gene has CDR1 SGHRS and CDR2 YFSETQ. V was clipped by 0 bases and J by 1 base; unmatched bases: 4. CDR3 nucleotide sequence: TGCGCCAGCAGCTTGGGGCTAGCGGATTCCTACAATGAGCAGTTCTTC. As protein: CASSLGLADSYNEQFF.

This clone was recorded a few times. This chain links TRBV28 with TRBJ2-3; 9 positions agree with TRBD1. V lost 4 bases to trimming and J lost 3 bases; unmatched junction nucleotides: 5. The germline V gene has CDR1 MDHEN and CDR2 SYDVKM. CDR3 length: 15 residues. In nucleotides, the CDR3 is TGTGCCAGCAGTTCGCCGGGACAGGGAACAGATACGCAGTATTTT. It encodes CASSSPGQGTDTQYF.

This chain joins TRBV18 and TRBJ2-1; D unresolved. This CDR3 region has 17 residues. The germline V gene encodes CDR1 KGHSH and CDR2 LQKENI. Between the trimmed V and J ends, which lost 0 bases and 0 bases, there was a span of 12 bases. The CDR3 DNA reads as TGTGCCAGCTCACCACCGGCGGCAGGTAGCTCCTACAATGAGCAGTTCTTC. This gives the protein CASSPPAAGSSYNEQFF.

This clone was recorded only once. The V and J genes are TRBV5-1 and TRBJ2-3; 11 bases agree with TRBD2. V dropped 6 bases and J dropped 4; count of bases not matched to a gene: 4. This CDR3 is 14 amino acids long. The V gene's germline CDR1 is SGHRS and CDR2 YFSETQ. CDR3 in DNA: TGCGCCAGCATCTCGACTAGCGGGGCAGATACGCAGTATTTT. Amino acids: CASISTSGADTQYF.

V is TRBV7-9 and J is TRBJ2-7; TRBD1 matches at 11 bases. Germline assignment: CDR1 SEHNR and CDR2 FQNEAQ (reference sequence). The CDR3 covers 14 residues. J gave up 7 bases and V 0 bases, and 2 bases lay outside the gene matches. The CDR3 region has the DNA TGTGCCAGCAGCTTAGCCGGGGACAGGGGGGAGCAGTACTTC. This codes for CASSLAGDRGEQYF.

The J gene is TRBJ2-7, the V gene TRBV9; 12 bases align to TRBD1. Germline V gives CDR1 SGDLS, CDR2 YYNGEE. With 0 bases clipped from V and 6 bases from J, the junction kept 7 bases outside the gene matches. CDR3 length: 16 residues. The chain's CDR3 is CASSVAGTGGGSEQYF. Here the CDR3 DNA reads TGTGCCAGCAGCGTAGCTGGGACAGGGGGCGGGAGCGAGCAGTACTTC.

The chain carries TRBV10-3 and TRBJ1-2, with D possibly matching TRBD1 (5 bases). Germline values: CDR1 ENHRY, CDR2 SYGVKD. The CDR3 has 15 residues. The CDR3 here is CAIQSAGSGDYGYTF. CDR3 nucleotide sequence: TGTGCTATCCAGAGCGCAGGGTCGGGGGACTATGGCTACACCTTC.

The J gene is TRBJ1-5, the V gene TRBV6-1; D is unresolved. Per germline, CDR1 MNHNS and CDR2 SASEGT. This CDR3 contains 14 residues. The V gene lost 5 bases and the J gene lost 9 bases, with 17 bases spanning the gap. This CDR3 reads CASSSHGGPRPQHF. The CDR3 DNA sequence: TGTGCCAGCAGTTCACACGGAGGTCCGAGGCCCCAGCATTTT.

The V and J genes are TRBV7-3 and TRBJ1-1; TRBD1 might be the D (6 bases). The V and J ends lost 1 base and 5 bases respectively, with 8 bases between them. CDR3 length equals 13 residues. Per the germline V gene, CDR1 is SGHTA and CDR2 is FQGTGA. CDR3 DNA: TGTGCCAGCAGCTTAAGACAGGCGACTGAAGCTTTCTTT. Amino acid sequence: CASSLRQATEAFF.

The CDR3 DNA sequence: TGTGCCAGTAGAATCAGCAGCGGGAGTCCCACCGGGGAGCTGTTTTTT. This encodes CASRISSGSPTGELFF. The rearrangement links TRBV19 to TRBJ2-2; 8 nucleotides agree with TRBD2. The CDR3 length is 16 residues. Germline V gene lookup returns CDR1 LNHDA and CDR2 SQIVND (reference sequence). J lost 4 bases, V lost 6 bases, and 10 bases had no gene match. Drawing the rest from reference TRBV19 and TRBJ2-2, the complete variable domain is DGGITQSPKYLFRKEGQNVTLSCEQNLNHDAMYWYRQDPGQGLRLIYYSQIVNDFQKGDIAEGYSVSREKKESFPLTVTSAQKNPTAFYLCASRISSGSPTGELFFGEGSRLTVL.

V gene TRBV7-3 combines with J gene TRBJ2-3; 7 bases map to TRBD2. Trimming cost V 2 bases and J 4 bases; bases outside gene matches: 12. The germline V gene encodes CDR1 SGHTA and CDR2 FQGTGA. The CDR3 consists of 17 residues. CDR3: CASSLYLGGRAADTQYF. Here the CDR3 DNA reads TGTGCCAGCAGCTTATATCTGGGGGGGAGGGCCGCAGATACGCAGTATTTT. Based on the CDR3 plus reference TRBV7-3 and TRBJ2-3, the full variable domain is GAGVSQTPSNKVTEKGKYVELRCDPISGHTALYWYRQSLGQGPEFLIYFQGTGAADDSGLPNDRFFAVRPEGSVSTLKIQRTERGDSAVYLCASSLYLGGRAADTQYFGPGTRLTVL.

This chain uses TRBV6-5 with TRBJ2-7; TRBD2 might be the D (5 bases). The germline V gene has CDR1 MNHEY and CDR2 SVGAGI. V gave up 5 bases and J gave up 7 bases, with 15 bases separating them. CDR3 length: 13 amino acids. The CDR3 sequence is CASSRNRGGEQYF. CDR3 coding DNA: TGTGCCAGCAGTAGGAACCGAGGCGGGGAGCAGTACTTC.

The V and J genes are TRBV27 and TRBJ1-6; TRBD1 is a possible D gene (6 bases). The CDR3 has 16 residues. Germline CDR1 and CDR2: MNHEY and SMNVEV (reference sequence). The ends were cut back, 5 bases at V and 7 bases at J, with 18 bases in the middle. The CDR3 loop is CASSLRGLAINSPLHF. The CDR3 DNA reads as TGTGCCAGCAGTCTGAGGGGGTTGGCAATAAATTCACCCCTCCACTTT.

The chain carries TRBV27 and TRBJ2-7; 10 bases match TRBD1. V gave up 5 bases and J gave up 0 bases; unmatched junction bases: 4. CDR1 MNHEY and CDR2 SMNVEV come from the germline V gene (reference sequence). The CDR3 has 15 amino acids. CDR3 sequence: CASSHDRGPSYEQYF. The CDR3 DNA is TGTGCCAGCAGTCACGACAGGGGGCCCTCCTACGAGCAGTACTTC.

In this sample, this clone turned up a few times. The rearrangement uses TRBV27 and TRBJ2-7; TRBD2 aligns across 14 bases. J was trimmed by 1 base and V by 4 bases; bases with no gene match: 3. This CDR3 spans 16 amino acids. Germline V gene data show CDR1 as MNHEY and CDR2 as SMNVEV (reference sequence). The CDR3 is CASSSRLAGGSYEQYF. The DNA of the CDR3 is TGTGCCAGCAGTTCCAGACTAGCGGGAGGGTCCTACGAGCAGTACTTC.

The J gene is TRBJ1-2, the V gene TRBV30; D unresolved. V was cut by 0 bases and J by 2 bases, with 10 bases left in between. Germline V gene lookup returns CDR1 GTSNPN and CDR2 SVGIG (reference sequence). This CDR3 has 14 amino acids. CDR3 nucleotide sequence: TGTGCCTGGAGTGTATGGGTATCCAACTATGGCTACACCTTC. Translation gives CAWSVWVSNYGYTF.

This clone was seen a single time. The rearrangement links TRBV5-1 to TRBJ2-3; 10 positions match TRBD2. The CDR3 runs to 16 residues. V trimming: 1 base; J trimming: 3 bases; junction bases outside the gene matches: 5. Germline CDR1 reads SGHRS; CDR2 reads YFSETQ. The CDR3 spells CASSLRAGGPTDTQYF. In nucleotides, the CDR3 is TGCGCCAGCAGCTTGCGAGCGGGAGGGCCAACAGATACGCAGTATTTT.

This chain uses TRBV30 with TRBJ2-7; a weak D match, TRBD1 (5 bases). CDR1 is GTSNPN, CDR2 SVGIG, per germline (reference sequence). The V gene lost 2 bases and the J gene lost 6 bases, with 14 bases spanning the gap. CDR3 length: 13 residues. The CDR3 loop reads CAWSFSGIGEQYF. Here the CDR3 DNA reads TGTGCCTGGAGTTTTTCAGGGATCGGCGAGCAGTACTTC.

Turning to this clone: At one boundary the junction diverges from the germline segment, which might be a read error. CDR3 sequence reads: CASGLEILRNIEQFF. CDR3 nucleotide sequence: TGTGCCAGCGGCTTAGAAATCCTTCGGAACATTGAGCAGTTCTTC. This chain uses TRBV7-2 with TRBJ2-1, with D unresolved. This CDR3 is 15 amino acids long. CDR1 and CDR2 (germline): SGHTA, FQGNSA.

The chain recombines TRBV18 with TRBJ1-3; the D is unclear. Trimming cost V 4 bases and J 0 bases, with 7 bases left between them. Germline CDR1 reads KGHSH; CDR2 reads LQKENI. This CDR3 comprises 14 residues. This CDR3 is CASSLEVSGNTIYF. The CDR3 DNA reads TGTGCCAGCTCACTAGAAGTCTCTGGAAACACCATATATTTT.